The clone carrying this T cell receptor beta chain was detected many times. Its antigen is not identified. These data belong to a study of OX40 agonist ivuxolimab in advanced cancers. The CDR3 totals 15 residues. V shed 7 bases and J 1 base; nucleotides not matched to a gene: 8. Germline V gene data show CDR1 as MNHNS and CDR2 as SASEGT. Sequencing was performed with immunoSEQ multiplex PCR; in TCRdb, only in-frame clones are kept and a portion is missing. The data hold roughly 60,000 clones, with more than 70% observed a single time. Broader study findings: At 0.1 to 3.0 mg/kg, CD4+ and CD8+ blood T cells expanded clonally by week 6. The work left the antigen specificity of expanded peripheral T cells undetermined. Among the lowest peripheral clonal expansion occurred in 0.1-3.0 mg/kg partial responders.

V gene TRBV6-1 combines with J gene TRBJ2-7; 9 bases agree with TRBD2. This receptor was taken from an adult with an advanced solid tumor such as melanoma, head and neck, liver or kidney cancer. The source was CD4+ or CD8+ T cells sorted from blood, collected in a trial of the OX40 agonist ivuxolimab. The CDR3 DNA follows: TGTGCCAGCAACGTAGCGGGAGCGCTTTCCTACGAGCAGTACTTC. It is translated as CASNVAGALSYEQYF.